The rows below give T cell receptor beta chains drawn from one sample of a study of patients and donors after allogeneic stem cell transplantation. TCRdb fed the RT-PCR reads into MiXCR, producing one record per CDR3 protein. In the table there are some 960,000 distinct CDR3 sequences, about a sixth of which are singletons. Material for sequencing was blood, either unsorted or a sorted T cell fraction (not recorded which). All receptors derive from a human donor who was either an allogeneic HSCT recipient or a stem cell or donor lymphocyte infusion donor (not recorded which). It is not recorded whose cells these are; they may come from a transplant donor. The CDR3 runs from the conserved cysteine through the conserved F or W. D genes are given only for firm matches. Clone size appears in some rows only: once, few, many, or a class for an expanded clone.

j_call	clone_size	d_call	v_call	cdr3_aa	cdr3_nt
TRBJ1-5	.	TRBD1	TRBV2	CASSEPKGANQPQHF	TGTGCCAGCAGTGAACCGAAGGGGGCAAATCAGCCCCAGCATTTT
TRBJ2-7	.	TRBD1	TRBV25-1	CASKGTGRNWYEQYF	TGTGCCAGCAAGGGGACAGGGAGGAATTGGTACGAGCAGTACTTC
TRBJ2-5	.	.	TRBV4-3	CASSQGGQLQETQYF	TGCGCCAGCAGCCAGGGGGGACAGCTCCAAGAGACCCAGTACTTC
TRBJ2-5	.	.	TRBV4-3	CASSQDLGGGETQYF	TGCGCCAGCAGCCAAGATCTGGGGGGCGGGGAGACCCAGTACTTC
TRBJ2-3	.	.	TRBV7-3	CASRHGLLRTDTQYF	TGTGCCAGCAGGCATGGGCTCCTCCGCACAGATACGCAGTATTTT
TRBJ1-2	few	.	TRBV5-1	CASSLTRANYGYTF	TGCGCCAGCAGCTTAACAAGGGCTAACTATGGCTACACCTTC
TRBJ2-2	.	.	TRBV10-3	CAISPRGTGELFF	TGTGCCATCAGCCCCCGGGGAACCGGGGAGCTGTTTTTT
TRBJ1-2	.	TRBD1	TRBV4-2	CASSQGQGDNYGYTF	TGTGCCAGCAGCCAAGGGCAGGGGGATAACTATGGCTACACCTTC
TRBJ2-1	.	.	TRBV12-3/TRBV12-4	CASSLPGIPYNEQFF	TGTGCCAGCAGTTTGCCAGGAATCCCCTACAATGAGCAGTTCTTC
TRBJ2-6	many	TRBD1	TRBV12-3/TRBV12-4	CAQGTGDSGANVLTF	TGTGCCCAGGGGACAGGGGACTCTGGGGCCAACGTCCTGACTTTC
TRBJ1-2	few	.	TRBV11-1	CASSLARSSEPLKRDGYTF	TGTGCCAGCAGCTTAGCGCGGTCGTCCGAACCACTGAAAAGGGATGGCTACACCTTC
TRBJ1-1	.	.	TRBV18	CASSPESEAFF	TGTGCCAGCTCACCAGAGTCGGAAGCTTTCTTT
TRBJ2-1	.	.	TRBV7-9	CASSLGFKGTYNEQFF	TGTGCCAGCAGCTTAGGGTTCAAGGGGACCTACAATGAGCAGTTCTTC
TRBJ2-7	few	.	TRBV27	CASSKSGLYEQYF	TGTGCCAGCAGTAAGTCGGGGTTGTACGAGCAGTACTTC
TRBJ2-3	.	.	TRBV18	CASSPIGTDTQYF	TGTGCCAGCTCCCCCATAGGCACAGATACGCAGTATTTT
TRBJ2-1	few	.	TRBV25-1	CASSGLSGAYNEQFF	TGTGCCAGCAGTGGTCTAAGCGGCGCTTACAATGAGCAGTTCTTC
TRBJ1-3	few	TRBD1	TRBV7-2	CASSFASGQGGNTIYF	TGTGCCAGCAGCTTCGCCTCCGGACAGGGAGGAAACACCATATATTTT
TRBJ2-4	few	TRBD1	TRBV12-3/TRBV12-4	CASRTGPTTQYF	TGTGCCAGCCGGACAGGACCCACCACACAGTACTTC
TRBJ1-6	many	.	TRBV12-3/TRBV12-4	CASRNRGEVSPLHF	TGTGCCAGCAGGAATCGGGGGGAGGTTTCACCCCTCCACTTT
TRBJ2-1	few	.	TRBV24-1	CATKRRDNNEQFF	TGTGCCACCAAGCGGAGAGATAACAATGAGCAGTTCTTC
TRBJ1-4	.	TRBD1	TRBV5-1	CASSLAGTGVEKLFF	TGCGCCAGCAGCTTGGCAGGGACAGGGGTTGAAAAACTGTTTTTT
TRBJ2-3	few	.	TRBV5-1	CASSAQTTSRSPDTQYF	TGCGCCAGCAGCGCGCAAACCACCTCGCGCTCCCCAGATACGCAGTATTTT
TRBJ2-7	few	.	TRBV24-1	CATRGRGTYEQYF	TGTGCCACGAGGGGGCGGGGCACCTACGAGCAGTACTTC
TRBJ2-6	few	TRBD2	TRBV20-1	CSARAPAGGGTGANVLTF	TGCAGTGCTAGAGCCCCAGCGGGCGGGGGGACTGGGGCCAACGTCCTGACTTTC
TRBJ2-3	many	.	TRBV28	CASSLGGEGTDTQYF	TGTGCCAGCAGTTTGGGGGGAGAGGGCACAGATACGCAGTATTTT
TRBJ2-1	.	TRBD2	TRBV11-3	CASSLALAGRNEQFF	TGTGCCAGCAGCTTGGCACTAGCGGGAAGGAATGAGCAGTTCTTC
TRBJ1-1	.	TRBD1	TRBV29-1	CSVEGRDRGGSTEAFF	TGCAGCGTTGAAGGGCGAGACAGGGGTGGGAGCACTGAAGCTTTCTTT
TRBJ1-2	few	.	TRBV7-3	CATKDVYGYTF	TGTGCCACAAAGGACGTATATGGCTACACCTTC
TRBJ2-3	few	.	TRBV27	CASSLRLGTDTQYF	TGTGCCAGCAGTCTCAGATTAGGCACAGATACGCAGTATTTT
TRBJ2-5	few	.	TRBV7-6	CASSTPGGSQETQYF	TGTGCCAGCAGTACACCCGGGGGCAGTCAAGAGACCCAGTACTTC
TRBJ2-1	few	.	TRBV24-1	CATSDVGYEQFF	TGTGCCACCAGTGATGTGGGGTATGAGCAGTTCTTC